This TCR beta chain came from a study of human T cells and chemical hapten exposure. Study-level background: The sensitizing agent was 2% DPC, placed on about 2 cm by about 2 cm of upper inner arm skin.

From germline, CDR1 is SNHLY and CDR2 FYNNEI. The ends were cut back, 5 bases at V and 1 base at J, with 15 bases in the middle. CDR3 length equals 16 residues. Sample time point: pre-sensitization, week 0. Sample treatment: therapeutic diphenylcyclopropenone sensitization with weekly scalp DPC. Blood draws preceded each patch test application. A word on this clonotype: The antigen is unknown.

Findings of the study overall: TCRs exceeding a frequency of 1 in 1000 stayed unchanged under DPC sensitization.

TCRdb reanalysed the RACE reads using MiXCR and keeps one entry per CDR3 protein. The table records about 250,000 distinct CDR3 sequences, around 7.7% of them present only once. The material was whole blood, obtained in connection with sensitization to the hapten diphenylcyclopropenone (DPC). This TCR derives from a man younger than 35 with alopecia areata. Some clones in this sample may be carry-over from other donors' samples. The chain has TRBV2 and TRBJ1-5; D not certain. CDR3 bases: TGTGCCAGCAGTCTTACACGGATCATGAGCAATCAGCCCCAGCATTTT. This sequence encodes CASSLTRIMSNQPQHF.